These 15 T cell receptor beta chains were sequenced from one sample in a study of blood T cells in healthy people across ages. The use of a sample-barcoded 5' primer and a J-beta primer mix characterized a second PCR of 7 to 11 cycles. One entry per CDR3 protein, called by TCRdb with MiXCR from the 5' RACE reads. The data show about 780,000 distinct CDR3 sequences, with around 62% seen just once and around 30% held by the top ten. Source material: blood. These receptors were taken from a man aged 25 to 45 in good health.

The J gene is TRBJ2-1, the V gene TRBV4-2; TRBD2 agrees at 7 bases. The CDR3 runs to 16 residues. In germline, CDR1 is LGHNA, CDR2 YNFKEQ. The junction had 11 bases not matched to a gene; V was cut back by 0 bases and J by 9 bases. The CDR3 DNA sequence: TGTGCCAGCAGCCAAGAGTGGTGGACTAGGCAGGGTGAGCAGTTCTTC. It yields the protein CASSQEWWTRQGEQFF.

The chain couples TRBV29-1 to TRBJ2-7; 9 bases fit TRBD2. Losses at the gene ends were 4 bases for V and 0 bases for J; bases not matched to a gene: 7. The CDR3 is 15 amino acids. The germline V gene encodes CDR1 SQVTM and CDR2 ANQGSEA. The CDR3: CSVAASGANSYEQYF. In DNA form, the CDR3 reads TGCAGCGTTGCGGCTAGCGGGGCCAACTCCTACGAGCAGTACTTC.

This chain joins TRBV12-3 or TRBV12-4 and TRBJ1-4; 10 nucleotides align to TRBD1. This CDR3 has 17 amino acids. J gave up 0 bases and V 5 bases, and 6 bases lay outside the gene matches. CDR3 sequence: CASSQGQGIPTNEKLFF. The CDR3 DNA reads TGTGCCAGCAGTCAGGGACAGGGGATACCAACTAATGAAAAACTGTTTTTT.

The V and J genes are TRBV4-2 and TRBJ2-7; unclear D gene. Gene TRBJ2-5 matches the end of the DNA better, so the J call may be wrong. Germline CDR1 is LGHNA and CDR2 is YNFKEQ. The CDR3 spans 14 residues. The CDR3, as DNA: TGTGCCAGCAGCCAAGGGGCGAATCAAGAGACCCAGTACTTC. This codes for CASSQGANQETQYF.

The V call is TRBV6-1, the J call TRBJ2-7; 10 nucleotides line up with TRBD1. This CDR3 has 15 amino acids. The J segment lost 0 bases and the V segment lost 7 bases, leaving 6 bases of the junction unmatched. Per germline, CDR1 MNHNS and CDR2 SASEGT. The CDR3 here is CASMSRDRGSYEQYF. As DNA, the CDR3 is TGTGCCAGCATGAGCCGGGACAGGGGCTCCTACGAGCAGTACTTC.

The chain links TRBV20-1 to TRBJ2-4; D ambiguous. CDR1 is DFQATT, CDR2 SNEGSKA, per germline (reference sequence). Trimming cost V 3 bases and J 0 bases, with 6 bases left between them. The length of the CDR3 is 13 residues. For the CDR3, the DNA is TGCAGTGCTAGTCTCAGAGCCAAAAACATTCAGTACTTC. This translates into CSASLRAKNIQYF.

This clonotype has just one count. The chain recombines TRBV12-3 or TRBV12-4 with TRBJ1-2; D might be TRBD1 (5 bases). The V end lost 6 bases, the J end lost 5 bases, and 16 bases lay between the germline ends. The CDR3 extends over 14 amino acids. The CDR3 is CASSPAGPAYGYTF. CDR3 sequence (DNA): TGTGCCAGCAGCCCCGCAGGGCCTGCATATGGCTACACCTTC.

The chain recombines TRBV7-2 with TRBJ2-3; no clear D gene. CDR3 length: 13 residues. The ends were cut back, 5 bases at V and 3 bases at J, with 9 bases in the middle. CDR1 and CDR2 (germline): SGHTA, FQGNSA. The CDR3 DNA sequence: TGTGCCAGCAGCACCCCGATGACAGATACGCAGTATTTT. Amino acid sequence: CASSTPMTDTQYF.

On this clonotype itself: A junction boundary mismatches the germline segment, possibly from a read error. The chain couples TRBV11-2 to TRBJ2-3, with TRBD2 matching over 7 bases. CDR1 and CDR2 from the germline V gene are SGHAT and FQNNGV. This CDR3 is built from 14 residues. This chain's CDR3 is CACSLTSTSDTQYF. The CDR3 coding sequence is TGTGCCTGCAGCCTAACCTCGACTAGCGATACGCAGTATTTT. The variable domain in full, with the rest retrieved from reference TRBV11-2 and TRBJ2-3, is EAGVAQSPRYKIIEKRQSVAFWCNPISGHATLYWYQQILGQGPKLLIQFQNNGVVDDSQLPKDRFSAERLKGVDSTLKIQPAKLEDSAVYLCACSLTSTSDTQYFGPGTRLTVL.

The rearrangement uses TRBV20-1 and TRBJ1-5, with D unresolved. V lost 6 bases and J lost 0, with 15 bases in between. CDR3 length equals 15 residues. Germline V gives CDR1 DFQATT, CDR2 SNEGSKA (reference sequence). CDR3 residues: CSALLLSVSNQPQHF. Written as DNA, the CDR3 is TGCAGTGCCCTACTTCTGAGCGTTAGCAATCAGCCCCAGCATTTT.

V is TRBV7-9 and J is TRBJ1-2, with TRBD1 matching over 7 bases. Per the germline V gene, CDR1 is SEHNR and CDR2 is FQNEAQ (reference sequence). The CDR3 runs 13 residues. V lost 8 bases to trimming and J lost 2 bases; unmatched junction nucleotides: 5. The CDR3 loop is CASGRGWNYGYTF. As DNA, the CDR3 is TGTGCCAGCGGCAGGGGGTGGAACTATGGCTACACCTTC. The variable domain in full, completed from reference TRBV7-9 and TRBJ1-2, reads DTGVSQNPRHKITKRGQNVTFRCDPISEHNRLYWYRQTLGQGPEFLTYFQNEAQLEKSRLLSDRFSAERPKGSFSTLEIQRTEQGDSAMYLCASGRGWNYGYTFGSGTRLTVV.

The chain links TRBV30 to TRBJ1-6; 7 bases are a match to TRBD1. CDR1 is GTSNPN, CDR2 SVGIG, per germline (reference sequence). V was pared by 6 bases and J by 8 bases, with 10 bases of the junction left unmatched. The CDR3 is 14 residues long. The CDR3 loop reads CACHAGTAYSPLHF. The CDR3 bases are TGTGCCTGCCACGCCGGGACAGCATATTCACCCCTCCACTTT.

A few counts support this clonotype. The rearrangement links TRBV12-3 or TRBV12-4 to TRBJ1-6; maybe TRBD1 (5 bases). The CDR3 has 15 amino acids. Trimming cost V 4 bases and J 7 bases, with 14 bases left between them. The CDR3 nucleotides read TGTGCCAGCAGTTCCTCCGGCAGGGAGAATTCACCCCTCCACTTT. Protein: CASSSSGRENSPLHF.

This clonotype showed up just once. The J gene is TRBJ2-1, the V gene TRBV20-1; 9 bases fit TRBD2. Germline lookup yields CDR1 DFQATT and CDR2 SNEGSKA (reference sequence). V dropped 3 bases and J dropped 6; count of bases not matched to a gene: 15. The CDR3 is made up of 17 amino acids. The CDR3 spells CSASPLGAAGGRNEQFF. DNA of the CDR3: TGCAGTGCTAGTCCCCTCGGGGCGGCGGGGGGGCGCAATGAGCAGTTCTTC.

V is TRBV3-1 and J is TRBJ2-3; 7 bases match TRBD1. This CDR3 spans 13 amino acids. V lost 7 bases to trimming and J lost 4 bases; unmatched junction nucleotides: 5. CDR1 is LGHDT, CDR2 YNNKEL, per germline (reference sequence). CDR3 DNA: TGTGCCAGCAACCACAGGGGACCAGATACGCAGTATTTT. Its translation is CASNHRGPDTQYF.